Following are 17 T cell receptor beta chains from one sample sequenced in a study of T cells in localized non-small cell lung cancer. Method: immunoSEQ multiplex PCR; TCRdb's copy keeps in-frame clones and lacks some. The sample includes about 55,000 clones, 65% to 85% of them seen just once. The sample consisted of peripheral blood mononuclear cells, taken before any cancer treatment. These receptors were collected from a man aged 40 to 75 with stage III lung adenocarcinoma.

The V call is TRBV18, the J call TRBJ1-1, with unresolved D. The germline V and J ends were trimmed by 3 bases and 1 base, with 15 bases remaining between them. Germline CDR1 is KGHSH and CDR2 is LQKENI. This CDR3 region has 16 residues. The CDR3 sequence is CASSPFLQTENTEAFF. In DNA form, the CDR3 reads TGTGCCAGCTCACCCTTCCTCCAGACGGAGAACACTGAAGCTTTCTTT.

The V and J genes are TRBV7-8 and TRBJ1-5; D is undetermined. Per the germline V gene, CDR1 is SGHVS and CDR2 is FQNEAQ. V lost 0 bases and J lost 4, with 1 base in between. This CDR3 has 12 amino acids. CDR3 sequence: CASSLANQPQHF. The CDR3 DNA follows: TGTGCCAGCAGCTTAGCGAATCAGCCCCAGCATTTT.

CDR3 protein: CASSHSSTSGGIYNEQFF. For the CDR3, the DNA is TGCGCCAGCAGCCACTCCTCGACTAGCGGGGGAATTTACAATGAGCAGTTCTTC. This chain joins TRBV4-1 and TRBJ2-1; 12 bases fit TRBD2. CDR3 length: 18 residues. The germline CDR1 and CDR2 sequences are MGHRA and YSYEKL. Trimming at V came to 3 bases and at J to 4 bases, leaving 10 bases not matched to a gene.

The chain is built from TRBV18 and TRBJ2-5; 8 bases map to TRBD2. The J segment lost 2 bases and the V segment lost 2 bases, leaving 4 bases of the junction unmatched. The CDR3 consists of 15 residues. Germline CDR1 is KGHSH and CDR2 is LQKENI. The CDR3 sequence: CASSPYGRGQETQYF. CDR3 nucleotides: TGTGCCAGCTCACCATACGGGAGGGGGCAAGAGACCCAGTACTTC. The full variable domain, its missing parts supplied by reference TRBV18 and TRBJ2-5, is NAGVMQNPRHLVRRRGQEARLRCSPMKGHSHVYWYRQLPEEGLKFMVYLQKENIIDESGMPKERFSAEFPKEGPSILRIQQVVRGDSAAYFCASSPYGRGQETQYFGPGTRLLVL.

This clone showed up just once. The CDR3 spells CASIDPGQGAGYTF. The CDR3 coding sequence is TGTGCCAGCATAGATCCGGGACAGGGGGCTGGCTACACCTTC. This chain joins TRBV28 and TRBJ1-2; 12 bases align to TRBD1. V shed 7 bases and J 7 bases; nucleotides not matched to a gene: 7. Germline CDR1 reads MDHEN; CDR2 reads SYDVKM. This CDR3 is 14 amino acids long.

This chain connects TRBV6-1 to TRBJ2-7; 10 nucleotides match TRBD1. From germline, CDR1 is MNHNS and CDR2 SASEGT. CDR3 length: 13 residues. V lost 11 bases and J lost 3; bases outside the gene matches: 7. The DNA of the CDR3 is TGTGCCGCCCGGGACAGGGGATTCTACGAGCAGTACTTC. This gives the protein CAARDRGFYEQYF.

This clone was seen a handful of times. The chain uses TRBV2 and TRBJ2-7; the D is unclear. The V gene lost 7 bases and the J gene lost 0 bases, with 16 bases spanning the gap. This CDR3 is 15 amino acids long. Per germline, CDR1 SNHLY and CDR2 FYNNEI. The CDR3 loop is CASTPWVTISYEQYF. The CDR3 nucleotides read TGTGCCAGCACCCCCTGGGTGACGATCTCCTACGAGCAGTACTTC.

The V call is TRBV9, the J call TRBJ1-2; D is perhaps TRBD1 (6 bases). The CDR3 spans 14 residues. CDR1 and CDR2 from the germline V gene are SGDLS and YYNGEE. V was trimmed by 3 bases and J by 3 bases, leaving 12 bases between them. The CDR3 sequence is CASSDTTGYYGYTF. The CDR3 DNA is TGTGCCAGCAGCGACACAACAGGGTACTATGGCTACACCTTC.

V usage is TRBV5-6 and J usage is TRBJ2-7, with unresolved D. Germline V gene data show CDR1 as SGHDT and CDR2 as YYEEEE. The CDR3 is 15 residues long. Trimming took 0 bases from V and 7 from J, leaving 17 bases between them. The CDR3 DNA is TGTGCCAGCAGCTTGGCCGTTGCTGGATTCGGGGAGCAGTACTTC. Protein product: CASSLAVAGFGEQYF.

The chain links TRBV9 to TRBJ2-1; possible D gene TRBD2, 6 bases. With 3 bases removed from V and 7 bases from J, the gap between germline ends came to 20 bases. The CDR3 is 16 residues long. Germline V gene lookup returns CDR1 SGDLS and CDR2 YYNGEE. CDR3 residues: CASSAVGDWGWNEQFF. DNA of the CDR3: TGTGCCAGCAGCGCTGTTGGGGACTGGGGGTGGAATGAGCAGTTCTTC.

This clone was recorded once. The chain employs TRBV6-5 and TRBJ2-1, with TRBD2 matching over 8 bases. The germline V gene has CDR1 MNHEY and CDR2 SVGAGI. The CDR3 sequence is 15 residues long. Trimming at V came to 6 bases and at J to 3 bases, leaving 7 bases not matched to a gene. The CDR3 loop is CASSSGGRIYNEQFF. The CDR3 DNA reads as TGTGCCAGCAGCAGCGGGGGCCGAATCTACAATGAGCAGTTCTTC.

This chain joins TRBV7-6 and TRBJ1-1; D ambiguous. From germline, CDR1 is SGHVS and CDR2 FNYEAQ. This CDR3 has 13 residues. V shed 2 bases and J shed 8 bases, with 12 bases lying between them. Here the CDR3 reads CASSLNPLTEAFF. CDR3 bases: TGTGCCAGCAGCTTAAACCCGTTGACGGAAGCTTTCTTT.

This CDR3 is CASRDNNEKLFF. The CDR3 DNA reads TGTGCCAGCAGGGACAATAATGAAAAACTGTTTTTT. The rearrangement joins TRBV25-1 to TRBJ1-4; D may be TRBD1 (5 bases). Germline assignment: CDR1 MGHDK and CDR2 SYGVNS. V was shortened by 6 bases and J by 4 bases, with 6 bases between the two germline ends. The CDR3 runs 12 residues.

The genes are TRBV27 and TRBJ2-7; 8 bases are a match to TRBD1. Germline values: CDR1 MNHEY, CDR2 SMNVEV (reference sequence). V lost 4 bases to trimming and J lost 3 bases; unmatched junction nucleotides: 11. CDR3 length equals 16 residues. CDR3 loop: CASSSAGGPAYYEQYF. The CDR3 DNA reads TGTGCCAGCAGTTCCGCAGGGGGCCCCGCCTACTACGAGCAGTACTTC.

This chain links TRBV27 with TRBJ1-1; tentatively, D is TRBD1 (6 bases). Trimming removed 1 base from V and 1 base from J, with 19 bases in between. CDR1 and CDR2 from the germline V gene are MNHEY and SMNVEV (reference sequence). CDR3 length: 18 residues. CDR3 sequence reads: CASSLYGGARSWNTEAFF. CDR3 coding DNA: TGTGCCAGCAGTTTATATGGGGGGGCGAGGAGCTGGAACACTGAAGCTTTCTTT.

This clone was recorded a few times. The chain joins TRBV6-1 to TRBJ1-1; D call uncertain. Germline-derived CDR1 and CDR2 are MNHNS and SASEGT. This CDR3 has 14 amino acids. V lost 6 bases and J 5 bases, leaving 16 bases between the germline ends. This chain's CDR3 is CASRVLGAGTEAFF. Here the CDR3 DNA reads TGTGCCAGCAGGGTCCTCGGAGCGGGAACTGAAGCTTTCTTT.

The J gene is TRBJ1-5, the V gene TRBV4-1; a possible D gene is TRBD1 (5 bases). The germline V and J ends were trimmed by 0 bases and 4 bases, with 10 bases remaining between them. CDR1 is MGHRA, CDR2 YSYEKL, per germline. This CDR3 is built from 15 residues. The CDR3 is CASSQEAGTNQPQHF. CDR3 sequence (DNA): TGCGCCAGCAGCCAAGAGGCAGGGACGAATCAGCCCCAGCATTTT.